A selection of T cell receptor beta chains follows, all from one sample in a study of shared clonotypes between healthy human individuals. This table comes from immunoSEQ multiplex PCR, and its TCRdb copy is limited to in-frame clones, with some not included. The sample shows around 620,000 clones, roughly 95% of them seen only once. Sequencing used naive CD8+ T cells sorted from blood. The receptors here all came from a woman between 25 and 40 years old in good health. Both conserved end residues are part of each CDR3. Each record gives: V gene, J gene, CDR3 protein.

TRBV29-1	TRBJ1-2	CSVEYRGGYTF
TRBV29-1	TRBJ2-7	CSVQASSYEQYF
TRBV6-1	TRBJ2-3	CASILGPYGTDTQYF
TRBV2	TRBJ2-3	CASSDREGLRSTDTQYF
TRBV27	TRBJ2-2	CASTIDPGGTGELFF
TRBV19	TRBJ2-1	CASSLAGGQLRNEQFF
TRBV28	TRBJ2-7	CASSPGQLNYEQYF
TRBV6-5	TRBJ2-1	CASRLGTEFNEQFF
TRBV7-8	TRBJ1-1	CASSPAGGGEAFF
TRBV6-5	TRBJ2-7	CASSYSEGIEQYF
TRBV29-1	TRBJ1-1	CSAESVNTEAFF
TRBV2	TRBJ2-7	CASLRTNYEQYF
TRBV30	TRBJ2-3	CAWSAVPIAGVADTQYF
TRBV6-1	TRBJ2-7	CASRPRAYEQYF
TRBV28	TRBJ2-4	CASVKELVGDNIQYF
TRBV10-3	TRBJ2-1	CAIRETSNEQFF
TRBV27	TRBJ2-7	CASSSGYSYEQYF
TRBV28	TRBJ1-1	CASGGDTEAFF
TRBV28	TRBJ2-5	CASSFLAGGLQETQYF
TRBV5-4	TRBJ2-7	CASSRDMFGGYEQYF
TRBV27	TRBJ2-7	CATRTGNEQYF
TRBV28	TRBJ2-2	CASIDRAVPTGELFF
TRBV27	TRBJ2-5	CASRPPGTSGETQYF
TRBV27	NA	CASSDRALTYEQYF
TRBV21-1	TRBJ2-7	CASSKEEPPTYEQYF
TRBV6-1	TRBJ1-1	CASSARQGNTEAFF
TRBV9	TRBJ1-1	CASTLGGREHEAFF
TRBV2	TRBJ2-7	CASSEPGVVNEQYF
TRBV28	TRBJ2-7	CASSRGYEQYF
TRBV25-1	NA	CASSYTGYEQYF
TRBV29-1	TRBJ2-7	CSVGAGGFEQYF
TRBV27	TRBJ2-7	CASSAGTYEQYF
TRBV5-8	TRBJ1-5	CASSWGGNQPQHF
TRBV27	TRBJ1-2	CASSWGRQYGYTF
TRBV11-2	TRBJ2-3	CASSHITAGTQYF
TRBV9	NA	CASSVGTSVSTGYEQYF
TRBV7-8	TRBJ1-4	CASSLAYKGQGEKLFF
TRBV19	TRBJ2-2	CASIPDGLAWSGELFF
TRBV27	TRBJ1-1	CASSTLGTGNTEAFF
TRBV5-6	TRBJ2-1	CASSLDGHYNEQFF
TRBV4-1	TRBJ2-7	CASSVMGEGPLYEQYF
TRBV13	TRBJ2-7	CASSHNLAGGPREQYF
TRBV7-8	TRBJ2-1	CASSLALIAGVNEQFF
TRBV28	TRBJ2-7	CASSLARDTTYEQYF
TRBV5-4	TRBJ1-3	CASSSGQPNTIYF
TRBV28	TRBJ2-1	CASSLRIRGNEQFF
TRBV28	TRBJ1-1	CASRTSVNTEAFF
TRBV2	TRBJ2-2	CASTFLTGELFF
TRBV27	TRBJ1-5	CASSPEVGNQPQHF
TRBV27	TRBJ1-5	CASSWNPGGQPQHF
TRBV7-6	TRBJ1-2	CASSLSVDPSNYGYTF
TRBV4-1	TRBJ2-5	CASQQREAPLETQYF
TRBV19	TRBJ2-7	CASSSGTGDYEQYF
TRBV11-3	TRBJ1-3	CASSLNSGPRNTIYF
TRBV11-2	TRBJ2-7	CASSWGQGAYEQYF
TRBV7-9	TRBJ2-5	CASSLPAGRKETQYF
TRBV7-9	TRBJ2-7	CASSFSGGSYEQYF